The 30 T cell receptor beta chains below were found in one sample sequenced in a study of blood T cell repertoires in COVID-19. TCRdb's copy holds only in-frame clones and misses some; the assay was immunoSEQ multiplex PCR. This repertoire shows nearly 90,000 clones, about 91% found once; its top ten account for approximately 0.45%. The source material was peripheral blood. The receptors originated from a man aged 55-75 years with acute or convalescent COVID-19.

The chain has TRBV13 and TRBJ1-3; D possibly corresponds to TRBD1 (6 bases). CDR1 and CDR2 from the germline V gene are PRHDT and FYEKMQ (reference sequence). The CDR3 runs to 17 residues. V was clipped by 4 bases and J by 0 bases, with 16 bases between them. The CDR3 DNA reads TGTGCCAGCAGCTCGGTAGGGACACCGAGCTCTGGAAACACCATATATTTT. It translates to CASSSVGTPSSGNTIYF.

The chain combines TRBV5-4 with TRBJ2-2, with 9 nucleotides matching TRBD2. The CDR3 covers 16 residues. Germline CDR1 is SGHNT and CDR2 is YYREEE (reference sequence). J gave up 4 bases and V 0 bases, and 4 bases lay outside the gene matches. The CDR3 nucleotides are TGTGCCAGCAGCTTGGATCCTAGCGGGGTCACCGGGGAGCTGTTTTTT. It specifies CASSLDPSGVTGELFF.

The chain links TRBV18 to TRBJ2-2; 8 nucleotides match TRBD1. J was trimmed by 3 bases and V by 7 bases; bases with no gene match: 4. Germline CDR1 and CDR2: KGHSH and LQKENI. CDR3 length equals 14 residues. The CDR3 coding sequence is TGTGCCAGCTTACCGGGACAGGACACCGGGGAGCTGTTTTTT. It yields the protein CASLPGQDTGELFF. The variable domain in full, completed from reference TRBV18 and TRBJ2-2, reads NAGVMQNPRHLVRRRGQEARLRCSPMKGHSHVYWYRQLPEEGLKFMVYLQKENIIDESGMPKERFSAEFPKEGPSILRIQQVVRGDSAAYFCASLPGQDTGELFFGEGSRLTVL.

The rearrangement joins TRBV3-1 (or the pseudogene TRBV3-2) to TRBJ1-6; no firm D call. Germline V gene lookup returns CDR1 LGHDT and CDR2 YNNKEL (reference sequence). V was trimmed by 5 bases and J by 0 bases, leaving 11 bases between them. The CDR3 sequence is 16 residues long. The CDR3 protein is CASSSSVDSYNSPLHF. The CDR3 DNA follows: TGTGCCAGCAGCTCGTCCGTAGACTCCTATAATTCACCCCTCCACTTT.

In its sample, this clone was seen once. The chain has TRBV9 and TRBJ1-3, with no clear D. CDR1 SGDLS and CDR2 YYNGEE come from the germline V gene. This CDR3 has 18 residues. Trimming shortened V by 4 bases and J by 4 bases, and 24 bases separated the two germline ends. The chain's CDR3 is CASSPQSLTVGEGNTIYF. The CDR3 coding sequence is TGTGCCAGCAGCCCTCAATCGCTTACGGTCGGGGAAGGAAACACCATATATTTT.

The rearrangement links TRBV9 to TRBJ2-3; tentative D call: TRBD2 (7 bases). The V and J ends lost 0 bases and 2 bases respectively, with 13 bases between them. This CDR3 is 16 amino acids long. The germline V gene encodes CDR1 SGDLS and CDR2 YYNGEE. CDR3 coding DNA: TGTGCCAGCAGCGTAGGGGGCGGGGGCACCACAGATACGCAGTATTTT. This codes for CASSVGGGGTTDTQYF.

The genes are TRBV18 and TRBJ2-7; D ambiguous. The germline V gene encodes CDR1 KGHSH and CDR2 LQKENI. Trimming removed 2 bases at V and 3 bases at J, with 8 bases between. The CDR3 length is 13 residues. The CDR3 reads CASSPGTVYEQYF. The CDR3 DNA sequence: TGTGCCAGCTCACCAGGTACAGTCTACGAGCAGTACTTC.

V usage is TRBV19 and J usage is TRBJ1-1; D uncertain. V was trimmed by 7 bases and J by 0 bases, leaving 12 bases between them. Germline CDR1 is LNHDA and CDR2 is SQIVND (reference sequence). CDR3 length equals 14 residues. The CDR3 region has the DNA TGTGCCAGTAACGGGTGGAGTATGAACACTGAAGCTTTCTTT. It specifies CASNGWSMNTEAFF.

The gene calls are TRBV30 and TRBJ2-3; 12 bases fit TRBD2. The V segment lost 5 bases and the J segment 7 bases; nucleotides outside the gene matches: 10. The length of the CDR3 is 15 residues. Germline CDR1 and CDR2: GTSNPN and SVGIG (reference sequence). CDR3 nucleotides: TGTGCCTGGGCAATCGGGACTAGCGGGTTGCATACGCAGTATTTT. Translating it yields CAWAIGTSGLHTQYF. Together with reference TRBV30 and TRBJ2-3, the CDR3 gives the full variable domain: SQTIHQWPATLVQPVGSPLSLECTVEGTSNPNLYWYRQAAGRGLQLLFYSVGIGQISSEVPQNLSASRPQDRQFILSSKKLLLSDSGFYLCAWAIGTSGLHTQYFGPGTRLTVL.

The CDR3 nucleotides are TGCAGCGTGGCCAGGGGAGTAGAAGAAAAACTGTTTTTT. Amino acids: CSVARGVEEKLFF. V usage is TRBV29-1 and J usage is TRBJ1-4, with D possibly being TRBD1 (6 bases). This CDR3 contains 13 residues. The V gene lost 6 bases and the J gene lost 8 bases, with 16 bases spanning the gap. The V gene's germline CDR1 is SQVTM and CDR2 ANQGSEA.

The CDR3, as DNA: TGCGCCAGCAGCTTGGAAGGAGGGACAGATACGCAGTATTTT. Translation gives CASSLEGGTDTQYF. The rearrangement links TRBV5-1 to TRBJ2-3; perhaps TRBD2 as D (6 bases). Between the trimmed V and J ends, which lost 0 bases and 3 bases, there was a span of 8 bases. The germline CDR1 and CDR2 sequences are SGHRS and YFSETQ. The CDR3 sequence is 14 residues long. Full variable domain (rest looked up from reference TRBV5-1 and TRBJ2-3): KAGVTQTPRYLIKTRGQQVTLSCSPISGHRSVSWYQQTPGQGLQFLFEYFSETQRNKGNFPGRFSGRQFSNSRSEMNVSTLELGDSALYLCASSLEGGTDTQYFGPGTRLTVL.

V is TRBV14 and J is TRBJ1-1; D not certain. The germline V and J ends were trimmed by 1 base and 5 bases, with 11 bases remaining between them. Germline CDR1 reads SGHDN; CDR2 reads FVKESK. The length of the CDR3 is 14 residues. The CDR3 is CASSQVTGGTEAFF. The CDR3 DNA reads as TGTGCCAGCAGCCAAGTAACGGGAGGGACTGAAGCTTTCTTT.

The chain uses TRBV7-6 and TRBJ2-5; 10 bases are a match to TRBD2. Trimming removed 4 bases from V and 5 bases from J; junction bases left unmatched: 7. Germline V lookup: CDR1 SGHVS, CDR2 FNYEAQ. The CDR3 sequence is 15 residues long. Here the CDR3 reads CASSSQTSGRETQYF. The CDR3 DNA sequence: TGTGCCAGCAGCTCCCAGACTAGCGGGCGGGAGACCCAGTACTTC.

The J gene is TRBJ2-7, the V gene TRBV5-6; 9 nucleotides agree with TRBD1. The CDR3 has 14 amino acids. Germline V gene lookup returns CDR1 SGHDT and CDR2 YYEEEE. With 3 bases clipped from V and 4 bases from J, the junction kept 5 bases outside the gene matches. CDR3 in DNA: TGTGCCAGCAGCTCGGGACAGGGTTTATACGAGCAGTACTTC. It yields the protein CASSSGQGLYEQYF.

The count of this clone is one. This chain links TRBV5-1 with TRBJ2-2, with 8 bases matching TRBD1. The CDR3 length is 15 residues. CDR1 is SGHRS, CDR2 YFSETQ, per germline. Trimming removed 0 bases from V and 7 bases from J; junction bases left unmatched: 5. The CDR3 nucleotides are TGCGCCAGCAGCTTGGTCCAGGGGGCCAACGGGGAGCTGTTTTTT. It translates to CASSLVQGANGELFF.

The rearrangement joins TRBV12-2 to TRBJ1-6; the table's TRBD1 call for D was not verified on the DNA. TRBV12-2 counts as a pseudogene. This CDR3 has 13 amino acids. The CDR3 nucleotides read TGTGCAAGTCGCTTAAGGGGACAGTCACCCCTCCACTTT. It is translated as CASRLRGQSPLHF.

The chain uses TRBV5-1 and TRBJ2-7, with unresolved D. This CDR3 comprises 13 residues. V was clipped by 1 base and J by 3 bases, with 8 bases between them. Germline lookup yields CDR1 SGHRS and CDR2 YFSETQ. The CDR3 sequence is CASSLNGIYEQYF. As DNA, the CDR3 is TGCGCCAGCAGCTTGAACGGTATCTACGAGCAGTACTTC.

The chain recombines TRBV3-1 (or the pseudogene TRBV3-2) with TRBJ1-2, with D possibly being TRBD1 (5 bases). This CDR3 spans 14 amino acids. Germline V gives CDR1 LGHDT, CDR2 YNNKEL (reference sequence). Trimming took 0 bases from V and 8 from J, leaving 13 bases between them. The CDR3 nucleotides read TGTGCCAGCAGCCAAGATGGGAGGGGCTGGGGCTACACCTTC. Its protein is CASSQDGRGWGYTF.

V is TRBV5-1 and J is TRBJ2-5, with 8 bases fitting TRBD2. This CDR3 region has 18 residues. V lost 2 bases and J lost 3; bases outside the gene matches: 15. Germline CDR1 and CDR2: SGHRS and YFSETQ. The CDR3 DNA is TGCGCCAGCAGCTTAAGGGCCGCTAGCGGGTTTAAAGAAGAGACCCAGTACTTC. It yields the protein CASSLRAASGFKEETQYF.

The chain combines TRBV6-2 or TRBV6-3 with TRBJ2-2, with D hard to call. Looked up from germline, CDR1 is MNHEY and CDR2 is SVGEGT. V was cut by 6 bases and J by 7 bases, with 6 bases left in between. The CDR3 sequence is 11 residues long. CDR3 DNA: TGTGCCAGCAGCGCCTACGGGGAGCTGTTTTTT. Translating gives CASSAYGELFF.

The chain links TRBV5-1 to TRBJ2-7; maybe TRBD1 (6 bases). Between the trimmed V and J ends, which lost 6 bases and 0 bases, there was a span of 10 bases. Germline V CDR1 and CDR2: SGHRS, YFSETQ. CDR3 length: 13 residues. The CDR3 spells CASKRQDSYEQYF. CDR3 DNA: TGCGCCAGCAAAAGACAGGACTCCTACGAGCAGTACTTC. Combining the CDR3 with reference TRBV5-1 and TRBJ2-7 gives the whole variable domain KAGVTQTPRYLIKTRGQQVTLSCSPISGHRSVSWYQQTPGQGLQFLFEYFSETQRNKGNFPGRFSGRQFSNSRSEMNVSTLELGDSALYLCASKRQDSYEQYFGPGTRLTVT.

CDR3 in DNA: TGCGCCAGCAGCTTGGTACCTAGCGGGAGTGAAGAGACCCAGTACTTC. It specifies CASSLVPSGSEETQYF. The genes are TRBV5-1 and TRBJ2-5; 10 positions match TRBD2. The CDR3 is made up of 16 amino acids. CDR1 and CDR2 (germline): SGHRS, YFSETQ. The J segment lost 3 bases and the V segment lost 0 bases, leaving 5 bases of the junction unmatched.

This sequence joins TRBV10-1 and TRBJ2-7; 7 bases agree with TRBD1. Germline CDR1 reads WNHNN; CDR2 reads SYGVQD (reference sequence). The ends lost 5 bases at V and 7 bases at J; junction bases unmatched: 11. The CDR3 loop spans 14 amino acids. This chain's CDR3 is CASSYHRGGKEQYF. The DNA of the CDR3 is TGCGCCAGCAGTTACCACAGGGGTGGAAAAGAGCAGTACTTC.

This chain links TRBV25-1 with TRBJ2-5; possibly TRBD2 for D (6 bases). Germline loops: CDR1 MGHDK, CDR2 SYGVNS. Deletions cut 8 bases from V and 5 bases from J, with 15 bases between. CDR3 length: 13 residues. The CDR3 loop reads CASGDSGRETQYF. CDR3 coding DNA: TGTGCCAGCGGAGACTCAGGGAGGGAGACCCAGTACTTC.

The chain couples TRBV2 to TRBJ1-4, with D perhaps TRBD1 (6 bases). This CDR3 spans 14 amino acids. V was clipped by 8 bases and J by 5 bases, with 15 bases between them. Germline-derived CDR1 and CDR2 are SNHLY and FYNNEI. The CDR3 here is CASEEDRPNEKLFF. CDR3 bases: TGTGCCAGCGAGGAGGACAGACCAAATGAAAAACTGTTTTTT.

The chain recombines TRBV11-2 with TRBJ1-5, with 7 bases matching TRBD1. There are 14 residues in the CDR3. The germline CDR1 and CDR2 sequences are SGHAT and FQNNGV. Unmatched junction bases numbered 8, after V lost 5 bases and J lost 7 bases. The CDR3 bases are TGTGCCAGCAGCCTCGACAGGGTGGGACAGCCCCAGCATTTT. Its protein is CASSLDRVGQPQHF. Using reference TRBV11-2 and TRBJ1-5 for the parts outside the CDR3, the full variable domain is EAGVAQSPRYKIIEKRQSVAFWCNPISGHATLYWYQQILGQGPKLLIQFQNNGVVDDSQLPKDRFSAERLKGVDSTLKIQPAKLEDSAVYLCASSLDRVGQPQHFGDGTRLSIL.

V is TRBV19 and J is TRBJ1-5; D not certain. Trimming cost V 6 bases and J 5 bases, with 8 bases left between them. The CDR3 loop spans 12 amino acids. Looked up from germline, CDR1 is LNHDA and CDR2 is SQIVND (reference sequence). The CDR3 reads CASRVEDQPQHF. CDR3 nucleotide sequence: TGTGCCAGTAGGGTAGAGGATCAGCCCCAGCATTTT. The whole variable domain, filled in from reference TRBV19 and TRBJ1-5, reads DGGITQSPKYLFRKEGQNVTLSCEQNLNHDAMYWYRQDPGQGLRLIYYSQIVNDFQKGDIAEGYSVSREKKESFPLTVTSAQKNPTAFYLCASRVEDQPQHFGDGTRLSIL.

This chain joins TRBV3-1 (or the pseudogene TRBV3-2) and TRBJ2-1; D remains ambiguous. V lost 0 bases and J 8 bases, leaving 14 bases between the germline ends. This CDR3 is 15 amino acids long. The V gene's germline CDR1 is LGHDT and CDR2 YNNKEL (reference sequence). The CDR3: CASSQDLSGGDEQFF. Here the CDR3 DNA reads TGTGCCAGCAGCCAAGATCTGTCCGGCGGCGATGAGCAGTTCTTC.

This clone was seen only a few times. The chain carries TRBV9 and TRBJ2-5; the D gene is possibly TRBD1 (6 bases). The germline V and J ends were trimmed by 3 bases and 5 bases, with 14 bases remaining between them. This CDR3 is 14 amino acids long. Germline CDR1 SGDLS, CDR2 YYNGEE. In DNA, the CDR3 is TGTGCCAGCAGCGGAGCTACAGGGCTTGAGACCCAGTACTTC. Amino acids: CASSGATGLETQYF.

The table lists this clone with a count of one. The rearrangement links TRBV9 to TRBJ2-3, with D perhaps TRBD2 (7 bases). Germline V lookup: CDR1 SGDLS, CDR2 YYNGEE. This CDR3 contains 17 residues. V gave up 4 bases and J gave up 1 base, with 19 bases separating them. The CDR3 bases are TGTGCCAGCAGCCTAAACCTGGGGGGGGGCGGCACAGATACGCAGTATTTT. Translation gives CASSLNLGGGGTDTQYF.